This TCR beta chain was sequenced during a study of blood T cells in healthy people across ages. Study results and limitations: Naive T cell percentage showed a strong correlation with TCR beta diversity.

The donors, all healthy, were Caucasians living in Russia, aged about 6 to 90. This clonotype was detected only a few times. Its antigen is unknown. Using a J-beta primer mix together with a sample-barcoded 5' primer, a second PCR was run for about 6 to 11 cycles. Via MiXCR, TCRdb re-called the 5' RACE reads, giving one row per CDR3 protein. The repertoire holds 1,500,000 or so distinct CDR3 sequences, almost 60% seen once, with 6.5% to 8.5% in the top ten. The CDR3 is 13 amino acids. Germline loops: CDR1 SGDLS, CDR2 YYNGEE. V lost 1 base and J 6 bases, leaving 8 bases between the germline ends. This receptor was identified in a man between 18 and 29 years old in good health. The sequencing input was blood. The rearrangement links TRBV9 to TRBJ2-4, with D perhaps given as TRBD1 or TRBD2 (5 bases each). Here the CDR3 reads CASSVWGTNIQYF. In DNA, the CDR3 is TGTGCCAGCAGCGTATGGGGGACAAACATTCAGTACTTC.